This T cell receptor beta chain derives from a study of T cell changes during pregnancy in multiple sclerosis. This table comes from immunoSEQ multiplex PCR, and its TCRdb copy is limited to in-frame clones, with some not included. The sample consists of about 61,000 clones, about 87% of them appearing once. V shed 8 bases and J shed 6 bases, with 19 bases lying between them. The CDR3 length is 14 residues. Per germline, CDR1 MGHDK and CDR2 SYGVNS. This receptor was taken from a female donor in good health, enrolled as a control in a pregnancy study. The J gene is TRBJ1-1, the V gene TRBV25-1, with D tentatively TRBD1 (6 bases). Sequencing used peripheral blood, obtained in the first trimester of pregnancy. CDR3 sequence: CASSRNRATAEAFF. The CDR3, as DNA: TGTGCCAGCTCAAGAAACAGGGCTACCGCTGAAGCTTTCTTT.